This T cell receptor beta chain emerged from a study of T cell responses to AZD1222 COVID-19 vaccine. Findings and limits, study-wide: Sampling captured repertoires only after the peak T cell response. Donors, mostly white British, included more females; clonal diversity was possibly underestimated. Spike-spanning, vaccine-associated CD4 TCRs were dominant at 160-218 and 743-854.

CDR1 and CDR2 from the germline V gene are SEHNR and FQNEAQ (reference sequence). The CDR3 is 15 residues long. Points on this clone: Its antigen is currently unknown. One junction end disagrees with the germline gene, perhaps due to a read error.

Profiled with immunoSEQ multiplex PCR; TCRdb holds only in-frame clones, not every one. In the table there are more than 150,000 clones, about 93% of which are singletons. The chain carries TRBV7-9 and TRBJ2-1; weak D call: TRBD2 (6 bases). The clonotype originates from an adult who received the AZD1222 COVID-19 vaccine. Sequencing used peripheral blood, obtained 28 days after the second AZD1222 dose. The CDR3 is CASSTDKNRERVYLF. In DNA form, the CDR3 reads TGTGCCAGCAGCACCGACAAAAACCGAGAGCGGGTTTATCTCTTC.